These 32 T cell receptor beta chains share one sample of origin, sequenced in a study of T-cell reconstitution after alpha-beta-depleted transplantation in children. Unique molecular identifiers were incorporated into the prepared TCRbeta library. From the PCR reads, TCRdb called clonotypes with MiXCR, one entry per CDR3 protein. Counted here are around 200,000 distinct CDR3 sequences, roughly a tenth occurring once; the ten biggest clones make up roughly 30%. The material sequenced was PBMCs, taken before TCRalphabeta/CD19-depleted stem cell transplant. The source of these receptors is a child younger than two with acute myeloid leukemia, due to receive a stem cell transplant.

Notes on this clonotype: Being one base from a much bigger clone, this may be a read error. V and J are TRBV10-3 and TRBJ1-1, with D perhaps TRBD1 (6 bases). The germline V gene encodes CDR1 ENHRY and CDR2 SYGVKD. The CDR3 contains 14 residues. CDR3 sequence reads: CVTHQGGGDTEAFF. In nucleotides, the CDR3 is TGTGTCACACATCAGGGAGGGGGAGACACTGAAGCTTTCTTT.

This clonotype was observed at least ten times. The V call is TRBV30, the J call TRBJ2-7; D perhaps matches TRBD1 (6 bases). The ends were cut back, 3 bases at V and 3 bases at J, with 12 bases in the middle. This CDR3 has 13 residues. Per the germline V gene, CDR1 is GTSNPN and CDR2 is SVGIG (reference sequence). CDR3 sequence: CAWSRDILYEQYF. The CDR3 nucleotides are TGTGCCTGGAGCCGGGACATACTCTACGAGCAGTACTTC.

The chain is built from TRBV6-5 and TRBJ2-2; D gene ambiguous. The length of the CDR3 is 14 residues. V lost 7 bases to trimming and J lost 3 bases, with 12 bases between them. The germline gives CDR1 MNHEY, CDR2 SVGAGI. The CDR3 loop reads CASNSRSDTGELFF. The CDR3 coding sequence is TGTGCCAGCAATTCAAGAAGTGACACCGGGGAGCTGTTTTTT.

This clonotype was counted at least ten times. One end of the junction fails to match germline, which may point to a read error. The chain recombines TRBV5-1 with TRBJ2-1, with 14 bases that match TRBD2. From germline, CDR1 is SGHRS and CDR2 YFSETQ. The CDR3 length is 15 residues. This CDR3 reads CPSSYWTSGRNEQFF. CDR3 nucleotide sequence: TGCCCCAGCAGCTACTGGACTAGCGGGAGGAATGAGCAGTTCTTC.

This clonotype was found a few times. The J gene is TRBJ2-7, the V gene TRBV28; perhaps TRBD2 as D (6 bases). The CDR3 contains 14 residues. Looked up from germline, CDR1 is MDHEN and CDR2 is SYDVKM. The V gene lost 3 bases and the J gene lost 3 bases, with 12 bases spanning the gap. CDR3 sequence (DNA): TGTGCCAGCAGTTTTGGGGGAGGATACTACGAGCAGTACTTC. It yields the protein CASSFGGGYYEQYF.

This clonotype was detected only a few times. The chain links TRBV6-5 to TRBJ2-2, with D perhaps matching TRBD1 or TRBD2 (7 bases each). Between the trimmed V and J ends, which lost 0 bases and 6 bases, there was a span of 20 bases. This CDR3 has 18 residues. Looked up from germline, CDR1 is MNHEY and CDR2 is SVGAGI. The CDR3 DNA sequence: TGTGCCAGCAGTTACTCCCAGGGGGAGGGCCTTCCGCCCGGGGAGCTGTTTTTT. Protein: CASSYSQGEGLPPGELFF.

This clonotype was seen ten or more times. This chain links TRBV12-3 or TRBV12-4 with TRBJ1-3; D uncertain. V gave up 8 bases and J gave up 4 bases, with 3 bases separating them. The CDR3 extends over 10 amino acids. The CDR3: CASHGNTIYF. In DNA form, the CDR3 reads TGTGCCAGCCACGGAAACACCATATATTTT.

This clonotype was counted many times. This sequence joins TRBV2 and TRBJ2-1; TRBD1 aligns across 9 bases. The CDR3 is made up of 15 amino acids. Germline V gives CDR1 SNHLY, CDR2 FYNNEI. After removal of 4 bases from V and 3 bases from J, the junction contained 4 bases not matched to a gene. The CDR3 sequence is CASSVDRGLYNEQFF. The CDR3 region has the DNA TGTGCCAGCAGTGTGGACAGGGGCCTCTACAATGAGCAGTTCTTC. The whole variable domain, remainder taken from reference TRBV2 and TRBJ2-1, is EPEVTQTPSHQVTQMGQEVILRCVPISNHLYFYWYRQILGQKVEFLVSFYNNEISEKSEIFDDQFSVERPDGSNFTLKIRSTKLEDSAMYFCASSVDRGLYNEQFFGPGTRLTVL.

This clonotype has a count of ten or more. This sequence joins TRBV27 and TRBJ2-7; D possibly matches TRBD1 or TRBD2 (5 bases each). The CDR3 is made up of 18 amino acids. Germline CDR1 reads MNHEY; CDR2 reads SMNVEV (reference sequence). Trimming took 3 bases from V and 0 from J, leaving 21 bases between them. CDR3 sequence: CASSLRAGFGGSSYEQYF. The CDR3 nucleotides are TGTGCCAGCAGTTTGAGGGCAGGGTTCGGAGGCAGCTCCTACGAGCAGTACTTC.

This clonotype has at least ten counts. The chain couples TRBV29-1 to TRBJ2-6, with no clear D. The germline V and J ends were trimmed by 5 bases and 1 base, with 6 bases remaining between them. Germline CDR1 and CDR2: SQVTM and ANQGSEA. The CDR3 contains 13 residues. CDR3 region: CSVQRSGANVLTF. The CDR3 DNA sequence: TGCAGCGTTCAGAGGTCTGGGGCCAACGTCCTGACTTTC. Complete variable domain (other parts from reference TRBV29-1 and TRBJ2-6): SAVISQKPSRDICQRGTSLTIQCQVDSQVTMMFWYRQQPGQSLTLIATANQGSEATYESGFVIDKFPISRPNLTFSTLTVSNMSPEDSSIYLCSVQRSGANVLTFGAGSRLTVL.

This clonotype was seen repeatedly, ten times or more. This chain joins TRBV2 and TRBJ2-7, with TRBD2 identical over 8 bases. In germline, CDR1 is SNHLY, CDR2 FYNNEI. This CDR3 region has 14 residues. J lost 1 base, V lost 7 bases, and 6 bases had no gene match. The CDR3 sequence is CASTLTSGSYEQYF. CDR3 in DNA: TGTGCCAGCACCCTTACTAGCGGATCCTACGAGCAGTACTTC.

The rearrangement joins TRBV28 to TRBJ2-7; TRBD2 agrees at 7 bases. Unmatched junction bases numbered 11, after V lost 10 bases and J lost 2 bases. The CDR3 consists of 14 residues. Per germline, CDR1 MDHEN and CDR2 SYDVKM. CDR3 sequence (DNA): TGTGCCACCTATCAAGCGGGGCCTACCTACGAGCAGTACTTC. Translation: CATYQAGPTYEQYF.

This clonotype was recorded at least ten times. The rearrangement links TRBV12-3 or TRBV12-4 to TRBJ2-7; 14 nucleotides agree with TRBD2. CDR3 length: 17 residues. V lost 6 bases, J lost 6 bases, and 13 bases stayed unmatched. The CDR3 loop reads CASSPGLAGEELGEQYF. As DNA, the CDR3 is TGTGCCAGCAGCCCGGGACTAGCGGGAGAGGAACTTGGCGAGCAGTACTTC.

This clonotype has a count of ten or more. V and J are TRBV7-8 and TRBJ2-1, with 10 nucleotides matching TRBD2. The CDR3 has 16 amino acids. After removal of 3 bases from V and 9 bases from J, the junction contained 11 bases not matched to a gene. Germline V gives CDR1 SGHVS, CDR2 FQNEAQ. The CDR3 region has the DNA TGTGCCAGCAGCTTCACGGACAGATTAGCGGGAGGTGAGCAGTTCTTC. It is translated as CASSFTDRLAGGEQFF.

In this sample, this clonotype turned up a few times. V gene TRBV15 combines with J gene TRBJ1-5; no clear D. Germline lookup yields CDR1 LNHNV and CDR2 YYDKDF (reference sequence). The CDR3 totals 12 residues. V lost 5 bases and J lost 6, with 8 bases in between. CDR3 sequence reads: CATSGKGQPQHF. CDR3 sequence (DNA): TGTGCCACCAGCGGTAAGGGTCAGCCCCAGCATTTT.

There are many counts of this clonotype. In DNA, the CDR3 is TGTGCCAGCAGTCAGATGCTAGCGGGTTTAGATACGCAGTATTTT. This codes for CASSQMLAGLDTQYF. The chain links TRBV6-1 to TRBJ2-3; TRBD2 matches at 8 bases. Germline values: CDR1 MNHNS, CDR2 SASEGT. Trimming removed 5 bases from V and 5 bases from J; junction bases left unmatched: 9. The CDR3 length is 15 residues.

This clonotype was seen many times. The chain has TRBV5-1 and TRBJ2-1; TRBD2 agrees at 9 bases. The germline V gene encodes CDR1 SGHRS and CDR2 YFSETQ. Trimming took 4 bases from V and 8 from J; bases not matched to a gene: 10. The CDR3 consists of 15 residues. Here the CDR3 reads CASSPIAGVPDEQFF. The CDR3 nucleotides read TGCGCCAGCAGCCCTATAGCGGGAGTCCCCGATGAGCAGTTCTTC.

There are many counts of this clonotype. The rearrangement joins TRBV7-8 to TRBJ1-4; D gene unclear. CDR1 SGHVS and CDR2 FQNEAQ come from the germline V gene. CDR3 size: 15 residues. V dropped 1 base and J dropped 5 bases, with 11 bases sitting between them. The CDR3 DNA follows: TGTGCCAGCAGCTTAGTTTACAGCTCAAATGAAAAACTGTTTTTT. Translating it yields CASSLVYSSNEKLFF.

At least ten counts were recorded for this clonotype. The chain recombines TRBV28 with TRBJ1-1; D is ambiguous. V was cut by 2 bases and J by 4 bases, with 8 bases left in between. CDR3 size: 13 residues. Germline V gives CDR1 MDHEN, CDR2 SYDVKM. The CDR3 bases are TGTGCCAGCAGTTTAGCCCACGTCACTGAAGCTTTCTTT. This codes for CASSLAHVTEAFF.

This clonotype has a count of ten or more. V is TRBV28 and J is TRBJ2-3; a weak D match, TRBD1 (7 bases). CDR1 is MDHEN and CDR2 is SYDVKM in the germline V gene. The CDR3 runs to 14 residues. Trimming left V 10 bases short and J 0 bases short, with 14 bases between. The CDR3 DNA follows: TGTGCCACCCAGACAGGGACTAGCACAGATACGCAGTATTTT. Amino acid sequence: CATQTGTSTDTQYF. The variable domain in full, with the rest retrieved from reference TRBV28 and TRBJ2-3, is DVKVTQSSRYLVKRTGEKVFLECVQDMDHENMFWYRQDPGLGLRLIYFSYDVKMKEKGDIPEGYSVSREKKERFSLILESASTNQTSMYLCATQTGTSTDTQYFGPGTRLTVL.

This clonotype came up many times. This chain connects TRBV5-1 to TRBJ2-5; no clear D gene. Germline CDR1 reads SGHRS; CDR2 reads YFSETQ. The CDR3 length is 13 residues. Deletions cut 3 bases from V and 1 base from J, with 7 bases between. The CDR3 is CASSSIPQETQYF. CDR3 bases: TGCGCCAGCAGCTCGATTCCCCAAGAGACCCAGTACTTC.

This clonotype was detected many times. The V gene is TRBV18, the J gene TRBJ2-3, with D tentatively TRBD1 (5 bases). The ends were cut back, 0 bases at V and 2 bases at J, with 6 bases in the middle. The CDR3 sequence is 14 residues long. Germline CDR1 reads KGHSH; CDR2 reads LQKENI. The CDR3 sequence is CASSPPGLTDTQYF. Here the CDR3 DNA reads TGTGCCAGCTCACCACCGGGGCTCACAGATACGCAGTATTTT.

This clonotype was seen at least ten times. The rearrangement uses TRBV20-1 and TRBJ2-7; 9 bases match TRBD1. The V gene end was trimmed by 2 bases and the J gene end by 0 bases; junction bases not matched to a gene: 2. From germline, CDR1 is DFQATT and CDR2 SNEGSKA (reference sequence). The CDR3 runs 14 residues. CDR3: CSARRTGASYEQYF. CDR3 coding DNA: TGCAGTGCTAGACGGACAGGGGCCTCCTACGAGCAGTACTTC.

This clonotype came up many times. V usage is TRBV9 and J usage is TRBJ2-2; D remains unclear. CDR3 length: 13 residues. Germline CDR1 is SGDLS and CDR2 is YYNGEE. The V gene lost 0 bases and the J gene lost 4 bases, with 4 bases spanning the gap. CDR3 coding DNA: TGTGCCAGCAGCGTAGGACTCACCGGGGAGCTGTTTTTT. Its translation: CASSVGLTGELFF.

At least ten counts were recorded for this clonotype. This chain links TRBV19 with TRBJ2-1; perhaps D is TRBD1 or TRBD2 (5 bases each). The CDR3 is 12 residues long. Germline V CDR1 and CDR2: LNHDA, SQIVND (reference sequence). Between the trimmed V and J ends, which lost 6 bases and 13 bases, there was a span of 16 bases. This chain's CDR3 is CASSPMGVAQFF. CDR3 nucleotides: TGTGCCAGTAGCCCGATGGGGGTAGCTCAGTTCTTC.

Many counts were recorded for this clonotype. The chain couples TRBV25-1 to TRBJ2-1, with TRBD2 matching over 9 bases. In germline, CDR1 is MGHDK, CDR2 SYGVNS. V gave up 4 bases and J gave up 2 bases; unmatched junction bases: 6. This CDR3 region has 16 residues. CDR3 sequence (DNA): TGTGCCAGCAGTGGTAGAGCGGGAGGCGCCTACAATGAGCAGTTCTTC. Its translation: CASSGRAGGAYNEQFF. The variable domain in full, with the rest retrieved from reference TRBV25-1 and TRBJ2-1, is EADIYQTPRYLVIGTGKKITLECSQTMGHDKMYWYQQDPGMELHLIHYSYGVNSTEKGDLSSESTVSRIRTEHFPLTLESARPSHTSQYLCASSGRAGGAYNEQFFGPGTRLTVL.

This clonotype was observed many times. J is TRBJ1-2 and V is TRBV20-1; 7 bases map to TRBD1. The V gene end was trimmed by 2 bases and the J gene end by 8 bases; junction bases not matched to a gene: 14. The CDR3 has 15 residues. From germline, CDR1 is DFQATT and CDR2 SNEGSKA (reference sequence). The CDR3 loop reads CSARYTGALKEGYTF. CDR3 bases: TGCAGTGCTAGATATACAGGGGCGCTTAAGGAGGGCTACACCTTC.

The sample holds many counts of this clonotype. The chain joins TRBV9 to TRBJ2-3; D not resolved. CDR1 SGDLS and CDR2 YYNGEE come from the germline V gene. The CDR3 length is 17 residues. The V and J ends lost 0 bases and 0 bases respectively, with 14 bases between them. The CDR3 sequence: CASSVGGSVTSTDTQYF. The DNA for the CDR3 is TGTGCCAGCAGCGTAGGAGGTTCGGTAACTAGCACAGATACGCAGTATTTT.

This clonotype was recorded at least ten times. This chain uses TRBV29-1 with TRBJ2-4, with 8 positions matching TRBD1. V shed 4 bases and J 0 bases; nucleotides not matched to a gene: 8. There are 16 residues in the CDR3. Germline V gene lookup returns CDR1 SQVTM and CDR2 ANQGSEA. CDR3 sequence reads: CSVGAGGSIAKNIQYF. The CDR3 DNA sequence: TGCAGCGTTGGGGCAGGGGGCTCTATAGCCAAAAACATTCAGTACTTC.

This clonotype was observed many times. This sequence joins TRBV9 and TRBJ2-2; D perhaps matches TRBD2 (5 bases). Germline V CDR1 and CDR2: SGDLS, YYNGEE. V was cut by 3 bases and J by 4 bases, with 10 bases left in between. The CDR3 has 14 residues. CDR3 DNA sequence: TGTGCCAGCAGCGCACAGCGGAGCACCGGGGAGCTGTTTTTT. Translating it yields CASSAQRSTGELFF.

V and J are TRBV19 and TRBJ1-5, with D possibly matching TRBD1 (5 bases). Germline values: CDR1 LNHDA, CDR2 SQIVND (reference sequence). V lost 4 bases, J lost 9 bases, and 13 bases lay in between. CDR3 length: 13 amino acids. The CDR3 loop reads CASSSPGLGPQHF. The CDR3 DNA is TGTGCCAGTAGTAGCCCGGGGCTAGGGCCCCAGCATTTT. Looking up the rest from reference TRBV19 and TRBJ1-5 gives the full variable domain: DGGITQSPKYLFRKEGQNVTLSCEQNLNHDAMYWYRQDPGQGLRLIYYSQIVNDFQKGDIAEGYSVSREKKESFPLTVTSAQKNPTAFYLCASSSPGLGPQHFGDGTRLSIL.

This clonotype was counted ten times or more. The chain uses TRBV5-8 and TRBJ2-7; D unclear. Deletions cut 2 bases from V and 2 bases from J, with 8 bases between. This CDR3 spans 13 amino acids. Germline V gene sequence: CDR1 SGHTS, CDR2 YDEGEE. Here the CDR3 DNA reads TGTGCCAGCAGCTTAGTACAGACCTACGAGCAGTACTTC. Amino acid sequence: CASSLVQTYEQYF.